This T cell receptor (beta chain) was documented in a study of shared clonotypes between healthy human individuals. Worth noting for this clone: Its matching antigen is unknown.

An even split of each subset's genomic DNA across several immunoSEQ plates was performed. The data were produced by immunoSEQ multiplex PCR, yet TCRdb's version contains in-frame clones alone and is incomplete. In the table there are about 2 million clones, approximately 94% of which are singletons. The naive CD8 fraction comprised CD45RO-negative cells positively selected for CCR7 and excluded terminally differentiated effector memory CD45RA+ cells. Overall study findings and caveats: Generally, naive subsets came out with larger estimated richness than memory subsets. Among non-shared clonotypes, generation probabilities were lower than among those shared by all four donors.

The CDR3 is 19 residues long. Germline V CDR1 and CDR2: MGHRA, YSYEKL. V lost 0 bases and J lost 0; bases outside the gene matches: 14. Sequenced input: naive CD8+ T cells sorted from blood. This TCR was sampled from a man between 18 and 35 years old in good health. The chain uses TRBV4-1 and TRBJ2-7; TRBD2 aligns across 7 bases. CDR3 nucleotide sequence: TGCGCCAGCAGCCAAGATGCAGCGGGAACATTCGGCAGCTCCTACGAGCAGTACTTC. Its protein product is CASSQDAAGTFGSSYEQYF.